This is a list of T cell receptor beta chains from one sample in a study of identical twins. TCRdb independently ran MiXCR on the 5' RACE reads; one entry per CDR3 protein. The repertoire holds about 470,000 distinct CDR3 sequences, with 20% to 25% as singletons. The same specimen was also included in a second study, on T cells expressing NK-cell markers.

Source material: CD4+ T cells sorted from blood. The receptors here all came from a woman aged 18-29 years in good health. Each CDR3 is given with its conserved first and last residue. A D gene is named only where the DNA matches it firmly. Some rows have no size entry. The others give once, few or many, or a class for an expanded clone.

J: TRBJ2-5; D: NA; V: TRBV29-1; size: many; DNA: TGCAGCGTTGGGCAGAGACAAGAGACCCAGTACTTC; CDR3: CSVGQRQETQYF
J: TRBJ2-3; D: NA; V: TRBV20-1; size: NA; DNA: TGCAGTGCTAGGTCCACTGGGAGGTTATATACGCAGTATTTT; CDR3: CSARSTGRLYTQYF
J: TRBJ2-1; D: NA; V: TRBV6-1; size: NA; DNA: TGTGCCAGCGACGGGAGAGGGGTGGGGGACAATGAGCAGTTCTTC; CDR3: CASDGRGVGDNEQFF
J: TRBJ2-1; D: NA; V: TRBV5-1; size: NA; DNA: TGCGCCAGCAGCCCTCGGGACATCTACAATGAGCAGTTCTTC; CDR3: CASSPRDIYNEQFF
J: TRBJ2-7; D: TRBD2; V: TRBV7-9; size: few; DNA: TGTGCCAGCAGCTTAGGTCTAGCGGGAGGGCCTGAGCAGTACTTC; CDR3: CASSLGLAGGPEQYF
J: TRBJ1-1; D: NA; V: TRBV6-1; size: many; DNA: TGTGCCAGCAGTGAACGGGGAAACACTGAAGCTTTCTTT; CDR3: CASSERGNTEAFF
J: TRBJ2-3; D: TRBD2; V: TRBV28; size: NA; DNA: TGTGCCAGCCGCCGGACTAGCGGGGGATATACGCAGTATTTT; CDR3: CASRRTSGGYTQYF
J: TRBJ1-2; D: NA; V: TRBV9; size: few; DNA: TGTGCCAGCAGCGTCGAGCCCCAGGCAGCCACCCACACCTTC; CDR3: CASSVEPQAATHTF
J: TRBJ1-1; D: NA; V: TRBV3-1; size: NA; DNA: TGTGCCAGCAGTCCCCTACGCGAGACTGAAGCTTTCTTT; CDR3: CASSPLRETEAFF
J: TRBJ2-1; D: NA; V: TRBV10-3; size: many; DNA: TGTGCCATCAGTGAGTCGGGTGCGTCCGATGAGCAGTTCTTC; CDR3: CAISESGASDEQFF
J: TRBJ2-2; D: TRBD1; V: TRBV5-1; size: few; DNA: TGCGCCAGCAGCTTGGGAGGACAGGGCCCTCAAGGGGAGCTGTTTTTT; CDR3: CASSLGGQGPQGELFF
J: TRBJ2-7; D: NA; V: TRBV6-1; size: many; DNA: TGTGCCAGCCTTTCGCCGCTAGGAGGGGAGCAGTACTTC; CDR3: CASLSPLGGEQYF
J: TRBJ1-5; D: TRBD1; V: TRBV12-3/TRBV12-4; size: NA; DNA: TGTGCCAGCAGTGATTTTTGGGGCGACAGGGTAAATCAGCCCCAGCATTTT; CDR3: CASSDFWGDRVNQPQHF
J: TRBJ1-2; D: NA; V: TRBV4-2; size: NA; DNA: TGTGCCAGCAGCCAAGACAACAGGGAAAACTATGGCTACACCTTC; CDR3: CASSQDNRENYGYTF
J: TRBJ2-5; D: NA; V: TRBV20-1; size: few; DNA: TGCAGTGCTCCGGCAGGGCGGGTGGAGACCCAGTACTTC; CDR3: CSAPAGRVETQYF
J: TRBJ2-2; D: TRBD2; V: TRBV7-9; size: NA; DNA: TGTGCCAGCAGCCCCACCGGGACTAGCTCGAACACCGGGGAGCTGTTTTTT; CDR3: CASSPTGTSSNTGELFF
J: TRBJ2-7; D: TRBD1; V: TRBV7-9; size: NA; DNA: TGTGCCAGCAGCCTGATTACAGGGGGTGCGTACGAGCAGTACTTC; CDR3: CASSLITGGAYEQYF
J: TRBJ2-5; D: TRBD2; V: TRBV7-9; size: NA; DNA: TGTGCCAGCCGCTTAGCGGGAGAAGGAGAGACCCAGTACTTC; CDR3: CASRLAGEGETQYF
J: TRBJ2-3; D: TRBD2; V: TRBV12-3/TRBV12-4; size: NA; DNA: TGTGCCAGTTGGCCGGGGGGGAGAGATACGCAGTATTTT; CDR3: CASWPGGRDTQYF
J: TRBJ2-3; D: NA; V: TRBV10-1; size: once; DNA: TGCGCCAGCAGTGCGGACTCCCTCCTCACAGATACGCAGTATTTT; CDR3: CASSADSLLTDTQYF
J: TRBJ2-2; D: TRBD1; V: TRBV29-1; size: few; DNA: TGCAGCGTTCGGACAGGTTTTACCGGGGAGCTGTTTTTT; CDR3: CSVRTGFTGELFF
J: TRBJ2-7; D: TRBD1; V: TRBV5-1; size: once; DNA: TGCGCCAGCAGCCCCCCTTGGACAGGGATCTCCTACGAGCAGTACTTC; CDR3: CASSPPWTGISYEQYF
J: TRBJ2-1; D: NA; V: TRBV11-2; size: NA; DNA: TGTGCCAGCAGCTTATGGCGTGGGAATGAGCAGTTCTTC; CDR3: CASSLWRGNEQFF
J: TRBJ2-5; D: NA; V: TRBV6-6; size: NA; DNA: TGTGCCAGCACGTTGGGGGGGGGCGGGACCCAGTACTTC; CDR3: CASTLGGGGTQYF
J: TRBJ2-5; D: NA; V: TRBV12-3/TRBV12-4; size: many; DNA: TGTGCCAGCAGCGTACAAGAGACCCAGTACTTC; CDR3: CASSVQETQYF
J: TRBJ2-1; D: TRBD2; V: TRBV12-3/TRBV12-4; size: few; DNA: TGTGCCAGCACCATTAGCGGGAGGTGGAATGAGCAGTTCTTC; CDR3: CASTISGRWNEQFF
J: TRBJ1-2; D: NA; V: TRBV3-1; size: NA; DNA: TGTGCCAGCAGCTATAGACAGGACTATGGCTACACCTTC; CDR3: CASSYRQDYGYTF
J: TRBJ2-7; D: TRBD1; V: TRBV7-2; size: NA; DNA: TGTGCCAGCAGCAGGGACAGCTTAGACGAGCAGTACTTC; CDR3: CASSRDSLDEQYF
J: TRBJ2-3; D: TRBD2; V: TRBV6-1; size: few; DNA: TGTGCCAGCATGACTAGCGGGGGTGCAGATACGCAGTATTTT; CDR3: CASMTSGGADTQYF
J: TRBJ2-7; D: TRBD1; V: TRBV9; size: NA; DNA: TGTGCCAGCACCATATCCGGACAGGGACCCTACGAGCAGTACTTC; CDR3: CASTISGQGPYEQYF
J: TRBJ2-1; D: NA; V: TRBV20-1; size: few; DNA: TGCAGTGCTAAACACCTCAACTACAATGAGCAGTTCTTC; CDR3: CSAKHLNYNEQFF
J: TRBJ2-7; D: NA; V: TRBV14; size: few; DNA: TGTGCCAGCAGCCTCCTGCGAGGGTACGAGCAGTACTTC; CDR3: CASSLLRGYEQYF
J: TRBJ1-1; D: TRBD1; V: TRBV12-3/TRBV12-4; size: few; DNA: TGTGCCAGCAGAGAGACAGGGGGCGCGAAAGCTTTCTTT; CDR3: CASRETGGAKAFF
J: TRBJ2-5; D: TRBD1; V: TRBV9; size: many; DNA: TGTGCCAGCAGCCCGTCAGGGGGCGCGGAGACCCAGTACTTC; CDR3: CASSPSGGAETQYF
J: TRBJ2-1; D: NA; V: TRBV12-3/TRBV12-4; size: NA; DNA: TGTGCCAGCACCCTGGACGGAAGCTCCTACAATGAGCAGTTCTTC; CDR3: CASTLDGSSYNEQFF
J: TRBJ1-3; D: NA; V: TRBV5-1; size: NA; DNA: TGCGCCAGCAGCTTCGTCTCGGGACGTTTGAGCTCTGGAAACACCATATATTTT; CDR3: CASSFVSGRLSSGNTIYF
J: TRBJ2-1; D: NA; V: TRBV7-2; size: few; DNA: TGTGCCAGCAGCCCCACCGGGACCCACAATGAGCAGTTCTTC; CDR3: CASSPTGTHNEQFF
J: TRBJ2-7; D: NA; V: TRBV18; size: few; DNA: TGTGCCAGCTCACCCTTCGGTTCTGTCTTC; CDR3: CASSPFGSVF
J: TRBJ2-3; D: NA; V: TRBV20-1; size: few; DNA: TGCAGTGCTCTTGGGGCTAGCGATTCAGTAGATACGCAGTATTTT; CDR3: CSALGASDSVDTQYF
J: TRBJ2-1; D: NA; V: TRBV20-1; size: NA; DNA: TGCAGTGCAAAAACTAGCCTCCCTTACAATGAGCAGTTCTTC; CDR3: CSAKTSLPYNEQFF
J: TRBJ2-3; D: NA; V: TRBV20-1; size: NA; DNA: TGCACCGCGGCGCGGAGGGTCCGGGGGAGCACAGATACGCAGTATTTT; CDR3: CTAARRVRGSTDTQYF
J: TRBJ2-5; D: TRBD2; V: TRBV7-9; size: many; DNA: TGTGCCAGCAGCCGAAAGACTAGCGGTGAGGAGACCCAGTACTTC; CDR3: CASSRKTSGEETQYF
J: TRBJ2-5; D: NA; V: TRBV10-3; size: NA; DNA: TGTGCCATCAGCCCCGGGGGGCACTTTAACGGAGAGACCCAGTACTTC; CDR3: CAISPGGHFNGETQYF
J: TRBJ2-3; D: NA; V: TRBV7-2; size: few; DNA: TGTGCCAGCACCCCTAGCGCAGCAGATACGCAGTATTTT; CDR3: CASTPSAADTQYF
J: TRBJ2-6; D: NA; V: TRBV12-3/TRBV12-4; size: few; DNA: TGTGCCAGCAGTTTAGGGCGGCTCTCTGGGGCCAACGTCCTGACTTTC; CDR3: CASSLGRLSGANVLTF
J: TRBJ2-1; D: NA; V: TRBV7-2; size: few; DNA: TGTGCCATCCGTGCGGGTCGCAATGAGCAGTTCTTC; CDR3: CAIRAGRNEQFF
J: TRBJ2-3; D: TRBD2; V: TRBV25-1; size: few; DNA: TGTGCCAGCAGTTCGACGGGACTAGCTATAGATACGCAGTATTTT; CDR3: CASSSTGLAIDTQYF
J: TRBJ2-5; D: NA; V: TRBV7-3; size: NA; DNA: TGTGCCAGCAGCTTAACGAAAGGGCCACAAGAGACCCAGTACTTC; CDR3: CASSLTKGPQETQYF
J: TRBJ1-2; D: NA; V: TRBV29-1; size: once; DNA: TGCAGCGTTGATACGAGTGGGAGCTTTCGGTACACCTTC; CDR3: CSVDTSGSFRYTF
J: TRBJ1-5; D: NA; V: TRBV14; size: NA; DNA: TGTGCCAGCAGCGCTGACAGCGTTTATAGCAATCAGCCCCAGCATTTT; CDR3: CASSADSVYSNQPQHF
J: TRBJ1-6; D: NA; V: TRBV6-1; size: NA; DNA: TGTGCCAGCAGCTTGAGGGGGTGGAATTCACCCCTCCACTTT; CDR3: CASSLRGWNSPLHF
J: TRBJ2-1; D: NA; V: TRBV7-6; size: NA; DNA: TGTGCCAGCAGCTTAGGACCAACGGGATACAATGAGCAGTTCTTC; CDR3: CASSLGPTGYNEQFF
J: TRBJ2-7; D: NA; V: TRBV12-3/TRBV12-4; size: few; DNA: TGTGCCAGCAGTTTTGCGGGGAGCTCCTACGAGCAGTACTTC; CDR3: CASSFAGSSYEQYF